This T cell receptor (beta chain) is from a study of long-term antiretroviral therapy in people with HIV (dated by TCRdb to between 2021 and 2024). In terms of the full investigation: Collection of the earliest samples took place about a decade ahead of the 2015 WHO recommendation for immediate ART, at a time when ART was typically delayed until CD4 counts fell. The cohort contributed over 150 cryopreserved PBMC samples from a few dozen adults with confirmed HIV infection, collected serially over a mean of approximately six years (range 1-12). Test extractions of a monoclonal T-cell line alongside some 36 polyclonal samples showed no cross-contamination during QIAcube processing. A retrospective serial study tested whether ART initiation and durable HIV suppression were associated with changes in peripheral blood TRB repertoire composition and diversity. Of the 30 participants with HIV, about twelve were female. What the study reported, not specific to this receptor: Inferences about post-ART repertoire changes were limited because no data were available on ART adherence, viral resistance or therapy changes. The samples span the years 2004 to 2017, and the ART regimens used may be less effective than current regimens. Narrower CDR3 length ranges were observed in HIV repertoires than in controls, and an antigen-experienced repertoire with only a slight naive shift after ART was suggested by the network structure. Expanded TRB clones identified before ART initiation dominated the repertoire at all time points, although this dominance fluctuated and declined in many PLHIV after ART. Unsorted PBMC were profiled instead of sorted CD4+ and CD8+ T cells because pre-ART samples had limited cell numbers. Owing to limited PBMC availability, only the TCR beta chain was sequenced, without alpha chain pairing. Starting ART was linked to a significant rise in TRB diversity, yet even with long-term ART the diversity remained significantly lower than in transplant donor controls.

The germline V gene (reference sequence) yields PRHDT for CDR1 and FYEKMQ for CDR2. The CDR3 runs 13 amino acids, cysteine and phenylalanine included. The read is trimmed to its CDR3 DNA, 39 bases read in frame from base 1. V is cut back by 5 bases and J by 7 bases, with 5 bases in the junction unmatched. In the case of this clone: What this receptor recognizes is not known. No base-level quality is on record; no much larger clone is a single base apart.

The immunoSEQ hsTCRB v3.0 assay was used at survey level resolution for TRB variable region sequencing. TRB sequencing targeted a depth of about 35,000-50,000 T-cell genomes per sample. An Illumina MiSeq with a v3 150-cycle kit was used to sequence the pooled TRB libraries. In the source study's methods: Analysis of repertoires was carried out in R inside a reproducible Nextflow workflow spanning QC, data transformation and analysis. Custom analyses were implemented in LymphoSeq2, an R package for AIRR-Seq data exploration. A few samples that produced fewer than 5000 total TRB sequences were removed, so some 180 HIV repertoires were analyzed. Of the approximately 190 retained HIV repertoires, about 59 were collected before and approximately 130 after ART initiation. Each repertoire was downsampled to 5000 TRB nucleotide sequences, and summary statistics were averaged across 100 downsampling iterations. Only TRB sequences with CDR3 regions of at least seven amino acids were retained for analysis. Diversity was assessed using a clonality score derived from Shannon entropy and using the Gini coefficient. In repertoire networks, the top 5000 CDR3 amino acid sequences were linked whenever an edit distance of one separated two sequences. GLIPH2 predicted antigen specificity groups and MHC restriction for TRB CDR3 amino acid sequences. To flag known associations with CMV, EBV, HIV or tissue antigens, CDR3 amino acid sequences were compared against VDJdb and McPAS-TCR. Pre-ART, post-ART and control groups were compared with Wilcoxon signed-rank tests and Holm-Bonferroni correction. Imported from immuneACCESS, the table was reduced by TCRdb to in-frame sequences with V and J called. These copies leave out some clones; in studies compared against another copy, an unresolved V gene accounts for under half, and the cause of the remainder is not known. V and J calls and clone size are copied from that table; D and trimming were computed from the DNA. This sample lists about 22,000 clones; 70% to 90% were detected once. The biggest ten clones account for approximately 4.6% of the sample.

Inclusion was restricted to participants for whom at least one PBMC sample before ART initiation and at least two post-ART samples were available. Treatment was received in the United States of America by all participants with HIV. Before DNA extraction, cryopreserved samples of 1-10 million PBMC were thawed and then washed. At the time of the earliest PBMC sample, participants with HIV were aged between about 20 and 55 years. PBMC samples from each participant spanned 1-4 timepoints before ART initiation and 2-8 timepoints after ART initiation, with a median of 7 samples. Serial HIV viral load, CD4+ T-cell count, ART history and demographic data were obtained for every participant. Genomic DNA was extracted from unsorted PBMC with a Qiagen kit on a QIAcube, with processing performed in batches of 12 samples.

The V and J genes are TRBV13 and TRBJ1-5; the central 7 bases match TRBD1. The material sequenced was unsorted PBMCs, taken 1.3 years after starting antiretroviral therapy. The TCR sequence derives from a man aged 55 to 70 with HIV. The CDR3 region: CASSVDRDQPQHF. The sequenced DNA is TGTGCCAGCAGCGTTGACAGGGACCAGCCCCAGCATTTT.